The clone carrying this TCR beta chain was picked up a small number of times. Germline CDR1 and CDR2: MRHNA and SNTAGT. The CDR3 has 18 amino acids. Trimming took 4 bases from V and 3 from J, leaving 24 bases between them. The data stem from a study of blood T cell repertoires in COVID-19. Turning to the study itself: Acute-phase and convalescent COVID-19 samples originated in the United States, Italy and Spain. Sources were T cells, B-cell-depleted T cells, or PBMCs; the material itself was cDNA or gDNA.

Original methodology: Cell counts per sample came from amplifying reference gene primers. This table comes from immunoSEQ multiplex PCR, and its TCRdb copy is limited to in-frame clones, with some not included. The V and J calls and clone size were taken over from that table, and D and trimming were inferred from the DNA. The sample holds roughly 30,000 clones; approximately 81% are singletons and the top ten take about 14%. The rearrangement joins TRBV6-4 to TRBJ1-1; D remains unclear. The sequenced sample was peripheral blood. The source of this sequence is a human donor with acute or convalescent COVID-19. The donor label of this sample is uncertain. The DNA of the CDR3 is TGTGCCAGCAGTGTCCTAAAGCTAAGTATCAGGTATTACACTGAAGCTTTCTTT. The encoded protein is CASSVLKLSIRYYTEAFF.